The T cell receptor (beta chain) described here comes from a study of sequential checkpoint blockade in melanoma. Study overall: Randomization was 1:1 between first-line nivolumab→ipilimumab and ipilimumab→nivolumab. Each arm's sequence ended with maintenance nivolumab.

Generated by immunoSEQ multiplex PCR, the TCRdb table keeps only in-frame clones and is missing some. The table records 20,000 to 25,000 clones, approximately 78% of them present only once. The germline CDR1 and CDR2 sequences are SGHTA and FQGNSA. This CDR3 contains 15 residues. J lost 1 base, V lost 4 bases, and 1 base had no gene match. As to treatment: randomized to nivolumab then ipilimumab (arm A) or the reverse (arm B). DNA-damaging chemotherapy had not been given to any patient beforehand. PBMC sorting kept live CD3+CD8+ cells without CD19 or CD56. The TCR comes from a human donor with melanoma. The genes are TRBV7-2 and TRBJ2-1, with TRBD2 identical over 10 bases. The sample in question was CD8+ T cells sorted from blood (inferred from file names), obtained from a patient given nivolumab and ipilimumab in sequence. As DNA, the CDR3 is TGTGCCAGCAGCTGGACTAGCGGTTCCTACAATGAGCAGTTCTTC. Translated: CASSWTSGSYNEQFF.